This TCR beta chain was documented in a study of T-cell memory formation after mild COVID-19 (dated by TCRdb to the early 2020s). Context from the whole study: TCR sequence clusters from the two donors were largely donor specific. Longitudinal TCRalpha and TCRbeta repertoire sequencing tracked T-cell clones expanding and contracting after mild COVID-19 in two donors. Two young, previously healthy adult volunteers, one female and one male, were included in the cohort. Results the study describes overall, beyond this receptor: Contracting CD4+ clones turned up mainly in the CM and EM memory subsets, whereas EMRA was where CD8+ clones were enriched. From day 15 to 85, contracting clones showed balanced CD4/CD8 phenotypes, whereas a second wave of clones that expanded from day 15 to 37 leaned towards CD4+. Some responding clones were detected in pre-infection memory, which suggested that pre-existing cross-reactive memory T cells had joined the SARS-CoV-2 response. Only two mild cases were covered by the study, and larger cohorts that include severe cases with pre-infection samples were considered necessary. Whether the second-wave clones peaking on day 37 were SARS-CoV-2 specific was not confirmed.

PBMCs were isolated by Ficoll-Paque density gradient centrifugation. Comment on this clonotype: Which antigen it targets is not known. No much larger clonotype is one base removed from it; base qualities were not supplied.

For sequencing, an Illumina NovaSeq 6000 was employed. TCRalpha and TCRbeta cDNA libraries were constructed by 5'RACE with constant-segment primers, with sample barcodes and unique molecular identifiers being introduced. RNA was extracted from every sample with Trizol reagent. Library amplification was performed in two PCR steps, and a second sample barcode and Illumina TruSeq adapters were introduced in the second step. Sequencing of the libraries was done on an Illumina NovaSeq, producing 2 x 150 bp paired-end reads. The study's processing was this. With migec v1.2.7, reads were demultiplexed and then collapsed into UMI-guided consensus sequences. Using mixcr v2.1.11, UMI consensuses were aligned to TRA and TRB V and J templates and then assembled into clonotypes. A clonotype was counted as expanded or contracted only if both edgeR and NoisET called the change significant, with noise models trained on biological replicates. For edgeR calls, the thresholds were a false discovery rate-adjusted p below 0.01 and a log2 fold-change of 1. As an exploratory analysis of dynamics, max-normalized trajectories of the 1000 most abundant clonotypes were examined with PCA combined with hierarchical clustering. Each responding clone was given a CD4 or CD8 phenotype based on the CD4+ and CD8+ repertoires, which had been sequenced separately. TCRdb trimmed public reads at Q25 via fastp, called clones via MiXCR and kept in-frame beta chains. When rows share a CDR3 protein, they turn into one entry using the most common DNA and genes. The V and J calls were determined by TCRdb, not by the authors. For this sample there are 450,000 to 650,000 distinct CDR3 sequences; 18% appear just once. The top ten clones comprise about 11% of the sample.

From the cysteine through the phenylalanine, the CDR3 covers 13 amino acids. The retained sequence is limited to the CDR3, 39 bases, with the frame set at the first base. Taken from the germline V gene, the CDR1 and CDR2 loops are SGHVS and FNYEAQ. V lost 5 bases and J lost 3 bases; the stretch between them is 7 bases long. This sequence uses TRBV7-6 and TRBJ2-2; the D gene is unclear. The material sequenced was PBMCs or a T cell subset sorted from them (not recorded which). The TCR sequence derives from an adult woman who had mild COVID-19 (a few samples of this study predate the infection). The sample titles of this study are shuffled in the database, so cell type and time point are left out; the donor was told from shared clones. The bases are TGTGCCAGCAGCCATACGGACACCGGGGAGCTGTTTTTT. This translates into CASSHTDTGELFF.